This passage covers 4 T cell receptor beta chains from one sample sequenced in a study of T-cell reconstitution after alpha-beta-depleted transplantation in children. Preparation of the TCRbeta library used unique molecular identifiers. One entry per CDR3 protein, called by TCRdb with MiXCR from the PCR reads. The table includes 450,000 to 550,000 distinct CDR3 sequences, 10% to 12% detected once. The sample here was PBMCs, mostly from graft donor cells, taken 180 days after TCRalphabeta/CD19-depleted stem cell transplant. The receptors were gathered from a female patient aged 2-15 years who had a stem cell transplant for aplastic anemia, so the T cells may come from the graft donor.

This clonotype showed up many times. V usage is TRBV5-1 and J usage is TRBJ2-5, with unresolved D. CDR1 and CDR2 (germline): SGHRS, YFSETQ. The CDR3 is 11 amino acids. V lost 0 bases to trimming and J lost 3 bases, with 0 bases between them. DNA of the CDR3: TGCGCCAGCAGCTTGGAAGAGACCCAGTACTTC. It encodes CASSLEETQYF.

This rearrangement joins TRBV7-2 to TRBJ2-7; no clear D. Deletions cut 3 bases from V and 0 bases from J, with 9 bases between. CDR1 SGHTA and CDR2 FQGNSA come from the germline V gene. This CDR3 has 14 residues. The CDR3 reads CASSLAPSSYEQYV. CDR3 DNA: TGTGCCAGCAGCTTGGCTCCCAGCTCCTACGAGCAGTACGTC.

The V call is TRBV6-1, the J call TRBJ2-7; D is possibly TRBD2 (6 bases). Germline CDR1 and CDR2: MNHNS and SASEGT. The CDR3 consists of 13 residues. The V end was cut by 3 bases, the J end by 7 bases, with 13 bases between. The CDR3 loop reads CASSERESREQYF. The CDR3 region has the DNA TGTGCCAGCAGTGAGCGGGAATCTCGGGAGCAGTACTTC.

The rearrangement uses TRBV19 and TRBJ2-1; 14 nucleotides line up with TRBD2. Germline lookup yields CDR1 LNHDA and CDR2 SQIVND (reference sequence). With 3 bases clipped from V and 9 bases from J, the junction kept 7 bases outside the gene matches. This CDR3 has 16 amino acids. CDR3 in DNA: TGTGCCAGTAGTATCGGGACTAGCGGGAGAGTAAGTGAGCAGTTCTTC. It translates to CASSIGTSGRVSEQFF.